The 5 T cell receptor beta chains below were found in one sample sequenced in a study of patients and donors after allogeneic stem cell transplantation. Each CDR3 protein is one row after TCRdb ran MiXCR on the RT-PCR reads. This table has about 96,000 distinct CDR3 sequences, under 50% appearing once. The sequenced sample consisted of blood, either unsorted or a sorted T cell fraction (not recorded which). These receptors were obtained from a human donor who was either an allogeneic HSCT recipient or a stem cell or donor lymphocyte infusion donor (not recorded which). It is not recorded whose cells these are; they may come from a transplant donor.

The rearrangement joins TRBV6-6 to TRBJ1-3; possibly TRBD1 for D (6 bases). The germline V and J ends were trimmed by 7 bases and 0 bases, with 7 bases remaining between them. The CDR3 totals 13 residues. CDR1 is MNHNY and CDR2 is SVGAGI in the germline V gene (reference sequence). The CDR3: CASIRGSGNTIYF. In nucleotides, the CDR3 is TGTGCCAGCATCAGGGGCTCTGGAAACACCATATATTTT.

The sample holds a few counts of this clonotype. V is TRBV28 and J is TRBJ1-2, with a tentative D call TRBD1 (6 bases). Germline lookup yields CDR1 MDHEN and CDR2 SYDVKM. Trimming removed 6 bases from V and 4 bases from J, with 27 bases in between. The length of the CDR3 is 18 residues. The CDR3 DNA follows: TGTGCCAGCAGGTTGACAGGCCTAATCAAGACCCATAGCTATGGCTACACCTTC. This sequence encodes CASRLTGLIKTHSYGYTF.

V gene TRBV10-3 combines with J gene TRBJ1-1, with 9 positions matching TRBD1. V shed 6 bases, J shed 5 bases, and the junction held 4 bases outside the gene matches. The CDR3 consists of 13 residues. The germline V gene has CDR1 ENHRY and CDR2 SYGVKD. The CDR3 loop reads CAISRDRDTEAFF. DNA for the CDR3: TGTGCCATCAGCCGGGACAGGGATACTGAAGCTTTCTTT.

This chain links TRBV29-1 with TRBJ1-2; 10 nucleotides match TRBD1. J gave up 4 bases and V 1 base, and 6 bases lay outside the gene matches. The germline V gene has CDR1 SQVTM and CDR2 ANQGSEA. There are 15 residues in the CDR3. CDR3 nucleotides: TGCAGCGTTGAAGGGGACAGGGGATATCTCTATGGCTACACCTTC. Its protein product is CSVEGDRGYLYGYTF.

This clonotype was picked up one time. The CDR3 coding sequence is TGTGCCAGCAGTTCGTCAGGTCCAACGGCTAACTATGGCTACACCTTC. Translation gives CASSSSGPTANYGYTF. V gene TRBV28 combines with J gene TRBJ1-2, with no clear D. This CDR3 comprises 16 residues. The V end was cut by 4 bases, the J end by 0 bases, with 15 bases between. Per the germline V gene, CDR1 is MDHEN and CDR2 is SYDVKM.